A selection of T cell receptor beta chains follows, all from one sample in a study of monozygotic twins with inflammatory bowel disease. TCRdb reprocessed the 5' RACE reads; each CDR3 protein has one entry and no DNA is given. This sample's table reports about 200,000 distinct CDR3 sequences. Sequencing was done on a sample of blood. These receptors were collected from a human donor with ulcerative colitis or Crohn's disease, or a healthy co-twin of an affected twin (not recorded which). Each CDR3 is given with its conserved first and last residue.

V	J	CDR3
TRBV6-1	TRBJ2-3	CASSLGGVTSTDTQYF
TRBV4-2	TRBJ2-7	CASSQESRSEQYF
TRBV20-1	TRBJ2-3	CSAPGQASWGTQYF
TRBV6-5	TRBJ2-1	CASSLGGQGGNEQFF
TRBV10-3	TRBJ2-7	CAISATTEPSYEQYF
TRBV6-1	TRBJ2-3	CASRNDRGPVGTDTQYF
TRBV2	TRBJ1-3	CSSSLDRASGNTIYF
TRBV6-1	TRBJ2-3	CASSKDRGRTDTQYF
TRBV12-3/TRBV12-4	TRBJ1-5	CASSFGQPSRPQHF
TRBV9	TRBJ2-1	CASSPPSGSQEFF
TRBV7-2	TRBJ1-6	CASSMWTGKTSPLHF
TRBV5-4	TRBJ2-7	CASLIRDKSYEQYF
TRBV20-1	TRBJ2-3	CSARDPSRGSTDTQYF
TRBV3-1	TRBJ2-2	CASSQTGTGFANTGELFF
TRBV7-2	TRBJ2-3	CASSSGLRAGAYF
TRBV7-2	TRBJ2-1	CASSSGQGGKGRQFF
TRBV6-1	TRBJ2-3	CASSLGTDPSTDTQYF
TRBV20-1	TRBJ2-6	CSARLSNSGANVLTF
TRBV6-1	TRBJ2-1	CASIRGTPRSYNEQFF
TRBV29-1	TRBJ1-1	CSVSVAGTEAFF
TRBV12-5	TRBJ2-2	CASGFHSEATGELFF
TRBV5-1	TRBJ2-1	CASSLLGGGHNEQFF
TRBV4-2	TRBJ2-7	CASSQDSLSGSAEQYF
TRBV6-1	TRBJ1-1	CASSPPGSEGAEAFF
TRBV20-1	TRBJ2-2	CSARDYQGGGELFF
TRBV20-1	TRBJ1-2	CSARDINYGYTF
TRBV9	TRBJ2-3	CASSVASETQYF
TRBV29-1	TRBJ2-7	CSVADGSYEQYF
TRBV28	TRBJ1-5	CASSFGGDLQPQHF
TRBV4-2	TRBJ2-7	CASSQAELAGGGSSYELYF
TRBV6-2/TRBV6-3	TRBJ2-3	CASSYRQGRSTDTQYF
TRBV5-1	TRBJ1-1	CASSLGHLPRNTEAFF
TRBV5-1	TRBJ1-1	CASSLVGNRAFF
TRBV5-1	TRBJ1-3	CASSFEAARAGNTIYF
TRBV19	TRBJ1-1	CASIMGQGGTEAFF
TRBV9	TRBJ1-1	CASSVVGEVVNTEAFF
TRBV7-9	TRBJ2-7	CASSFGGGIPQGHEQYF
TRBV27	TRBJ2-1	CASSLQAGGPNNEQFF
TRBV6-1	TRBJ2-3	CASTPDRETLTDTQYF
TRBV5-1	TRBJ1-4	CASSLTQPTNEKLFF
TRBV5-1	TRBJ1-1	CASSLAPPSTEAFF
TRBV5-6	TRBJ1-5	CASSPGTGRNQPQHF